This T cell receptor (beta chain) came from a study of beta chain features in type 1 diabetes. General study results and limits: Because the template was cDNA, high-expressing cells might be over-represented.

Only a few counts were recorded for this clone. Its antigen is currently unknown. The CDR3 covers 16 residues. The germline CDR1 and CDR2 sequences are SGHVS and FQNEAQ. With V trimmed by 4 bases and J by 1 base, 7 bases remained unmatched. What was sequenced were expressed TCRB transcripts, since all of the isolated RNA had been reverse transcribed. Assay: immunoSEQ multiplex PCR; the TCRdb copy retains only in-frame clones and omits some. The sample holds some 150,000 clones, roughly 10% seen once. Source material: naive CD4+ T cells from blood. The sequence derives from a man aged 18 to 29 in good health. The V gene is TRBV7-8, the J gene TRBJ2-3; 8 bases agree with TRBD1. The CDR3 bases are TGTGCCAGCAGCTCCAGGGGGACAGGCGGCACAGATACGCAGTATTTT. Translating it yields CASSSRGTGGTDTQYF. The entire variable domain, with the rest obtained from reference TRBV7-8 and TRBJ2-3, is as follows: GAGVSQSPRYKVAKRGQDVALRCDPISGHVSLFWYQQALGQGPEFLTYFQNEAQLDKSGLPSDRFFAERPEGSVSTLKIQRTQQEDSAVYLCASSSRGTGGTDTQYFGPGTRLTVL.